Included here is one T cell receptor (beta chain) sequence, with context. Its antigen is not known. Profiled with immunoSEQ multiplex PCR; TCRdb holds only in-frame clones, not every one. Here the sample spans roughly 280,000 clones, around 85% being singletons. Germline CDR1 and CDR2: SEHNR and FQNEAQ (reference sequence). CDR3 length: 14 amino acids. The V end was cut by 0 bases, the J end by 6 bases, with 9 bases between. These donors were members of the roughly 120-subject validation cohort, a group separate from the approximately 680-subject first cohort. This record comes from a study of cytomegalovirus exposure and HLA in healthy donors. Study-wide results and caveats: TCR clusters originating in the first cohort tended to co-occur in the 120 validation repertoires, according to a later analysis. Some TCR beta chains (over 150 of them) were listed as cytomegalovirus-associated. Confirmation was obtained in vitro that three CMV-associated chains are specific for CMV antigens.

The chain links TRBV7-9 to TRBJ2-1, with D maybe TRBD2 (6 bases). The sequencing input was PBMCs. The TCR was taken from a young woman in good health and CMV-seronegative. The CDR3 DNA reads as TGTGCCAGCAGCTTAGCGGGAGGACTCAATGAGCAGTTCTTC. Translating gives CASSLAGGLNEQFF.